The subject of this entry is one TCR beta chain. The data stem from a study of CXCR3-negative and CXCR3-positive naive CD8 T cells. This CDR3 is 13 amino acids long. Germline assignment: CDR1 SQVTM and CDR2 ANQGSEA. CD8+ T cell subsets were each sorted in triplicate, 300,000 or so cells apiece. UMI-labeled TRB cDNA libraries were prepared by 5' RACE. After re-calling the 5' RACE reads, TCRdb lists one entry per CDR3 protein, DNA absent. The table lists about 66,000 distinct CDR3 sequences. The sequence was obtained from a human donor in good health. Some clones in this sample may be carry-over from other donors' samples. The chain combines TRBV29-1 with TRBJ2-7; TCRdb names TRBD1, which stays unverified in the absence of DNA. Sequenced input: naive CXCR3- CD8+ T cells from blood. Noted subset: CD45RO-CCR7+CD27+CD95- naive CD8+ T cells lacking CXCR3 (TNR3-). CDR3 loop: CSAGFGQGYEQYF.